This TCR beta chain was profiled in a study of beta chain features in type 1 diabetes. General study findings and limits: It was possible that PCR favored shorter templates, equally so in patients and controls.

Details on this clone: The antigen is unknown.

Every isolated RNA sample was fully reverse transcribed, so sequencing captured expressed TCRB transcripts. TCRdb's table, derived via immunoSEQ multiplex PCR, lists solely in-frame clones and lacks some. The table shows approximately 470,000 clones, with about 32% occurring only once. V lost 4 bases and J lost 1; bases outside the gene matches: 6. The length of the CDR3 is 16 residues. Per the germline V gene, CDR1 is SGHNT and CDR2 is YYREEE (reference sequence). The chain employs TRBV5-4 and TRBJ2-2; 8 bases are shared with TRBD2. The sequenced material came from naive CD4+ T cells from blood. The origin of this receptor is a young man in good health. The CDR3 sequence is CASSLRLALNTGELFF. DNA of the CDR3: TGTGCCAGCAGCCTCCGACTAGCGCTGAACACCGGGGAGCTGTTTTTT.